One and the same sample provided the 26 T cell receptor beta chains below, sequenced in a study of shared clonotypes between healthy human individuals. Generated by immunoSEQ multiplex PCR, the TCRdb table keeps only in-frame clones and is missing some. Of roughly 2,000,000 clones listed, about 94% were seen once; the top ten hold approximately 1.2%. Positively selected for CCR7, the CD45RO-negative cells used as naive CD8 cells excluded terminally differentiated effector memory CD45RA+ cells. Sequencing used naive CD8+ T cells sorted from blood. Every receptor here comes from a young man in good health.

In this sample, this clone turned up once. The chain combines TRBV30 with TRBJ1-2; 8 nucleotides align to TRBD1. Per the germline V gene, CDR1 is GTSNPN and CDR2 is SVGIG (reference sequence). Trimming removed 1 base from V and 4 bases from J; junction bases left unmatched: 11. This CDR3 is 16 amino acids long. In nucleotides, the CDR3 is TGTGCCTGGAGTGATCTTTTTCGGACAGGGTTCTATGGCTACACCTTC. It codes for CAWSDLFRTGFYGYTF.

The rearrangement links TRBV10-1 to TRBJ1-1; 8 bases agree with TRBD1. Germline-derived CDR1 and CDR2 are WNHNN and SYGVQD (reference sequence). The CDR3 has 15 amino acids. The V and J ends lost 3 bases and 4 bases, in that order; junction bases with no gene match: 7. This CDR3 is CASSEHQGAGTEAFF. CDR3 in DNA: TGCGCCAGCAGTGAACATCAGGGGGCTGGCACTGAAGCTTTCTTT.

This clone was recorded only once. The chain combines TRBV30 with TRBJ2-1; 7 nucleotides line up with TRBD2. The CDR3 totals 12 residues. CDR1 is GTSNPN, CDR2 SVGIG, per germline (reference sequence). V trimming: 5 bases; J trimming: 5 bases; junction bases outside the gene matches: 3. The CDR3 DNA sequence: TGTGCCTGGGGTCGGGGGGACAATGAGCAGTTCTTC. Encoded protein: CAWGRGDNEQFF.

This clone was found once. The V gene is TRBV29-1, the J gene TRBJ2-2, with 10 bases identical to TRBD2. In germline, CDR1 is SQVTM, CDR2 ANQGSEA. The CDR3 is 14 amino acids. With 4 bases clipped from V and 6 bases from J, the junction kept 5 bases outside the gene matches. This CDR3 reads CSVVELAGSGELFF. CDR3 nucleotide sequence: TGCAGCGTTGTTGAACTAGCGGGATCCGGGGAGCTGTTTTTT.

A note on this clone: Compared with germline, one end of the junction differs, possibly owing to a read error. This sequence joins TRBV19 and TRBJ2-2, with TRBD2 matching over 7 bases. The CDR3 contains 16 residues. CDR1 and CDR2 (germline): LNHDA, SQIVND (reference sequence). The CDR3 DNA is TGTGCCAGTAGTCTAGACGGGGGGACGGGTACCGGGGAGCTGTTTTTT. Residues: CASSLDGGTGTGELFF.

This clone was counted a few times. The CDR3 sequence is CASTPGDGRGYTF. Written as DNA, the CDR3 is TGTGCCAGTACCCCTGGTGACGGCAGAGGCTACACCTTC. The rearrangement uses TRBV19 and TRBJ1-2; D gene uncertain. This CDR3 comprises 13 residues. Germline CDR1 is LNHDA and CDR2 is SQIVND (reference sequence). V lost 7 bases and J lost 8, with 17 bases in between.

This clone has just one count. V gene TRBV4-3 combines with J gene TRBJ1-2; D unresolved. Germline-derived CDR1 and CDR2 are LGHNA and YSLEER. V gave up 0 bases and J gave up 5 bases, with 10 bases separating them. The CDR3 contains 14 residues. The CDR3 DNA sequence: TGCGCCAGCAGCCAAGATTGGTCGGAGTATGGCTACACCTTC. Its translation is CASSQDWSEYGYTF.

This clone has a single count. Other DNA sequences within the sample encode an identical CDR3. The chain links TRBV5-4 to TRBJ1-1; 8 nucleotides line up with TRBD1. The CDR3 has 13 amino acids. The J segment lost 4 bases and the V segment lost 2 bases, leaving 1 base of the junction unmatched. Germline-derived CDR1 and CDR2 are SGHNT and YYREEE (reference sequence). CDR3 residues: CASSLTGGTEAFF. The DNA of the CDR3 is TGTGCCAGCAGCTTAACAGGGGGCACTGAAGCTTTCTTT.

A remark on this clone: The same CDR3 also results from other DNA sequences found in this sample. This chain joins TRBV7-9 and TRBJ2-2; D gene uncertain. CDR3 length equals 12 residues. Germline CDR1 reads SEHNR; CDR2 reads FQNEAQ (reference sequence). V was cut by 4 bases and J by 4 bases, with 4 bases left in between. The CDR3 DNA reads TGTGCCAGCAGCTCGCGCACCGGGGAGCTGTTTTTT. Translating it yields CASSSRTGELFF.

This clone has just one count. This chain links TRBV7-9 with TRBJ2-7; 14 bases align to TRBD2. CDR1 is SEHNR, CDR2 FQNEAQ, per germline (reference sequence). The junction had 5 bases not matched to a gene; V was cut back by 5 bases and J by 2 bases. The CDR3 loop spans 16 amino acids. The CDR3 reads CASSPRTSGRTYEQYF. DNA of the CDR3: TGTGCCAGCAGCCCCCGGACTAGCGGGAGGACCTACGAGCAGTACTTC.

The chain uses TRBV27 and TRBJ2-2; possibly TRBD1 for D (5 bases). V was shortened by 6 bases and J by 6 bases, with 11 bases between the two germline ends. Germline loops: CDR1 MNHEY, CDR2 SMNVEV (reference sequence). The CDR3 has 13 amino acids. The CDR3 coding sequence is TGTGCCAGCAGCCAGGGTGGTGCCGGGGAGCTGTTTTTT. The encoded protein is CASSQGGAGELFF.

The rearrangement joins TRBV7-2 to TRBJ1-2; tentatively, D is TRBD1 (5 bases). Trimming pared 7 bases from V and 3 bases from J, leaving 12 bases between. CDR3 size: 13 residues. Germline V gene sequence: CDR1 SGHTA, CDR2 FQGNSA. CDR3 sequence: CASTLQEYYGYTF. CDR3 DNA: TGTGCCAGCACCCTACAGGAGTACTATGGCTACACCTTC. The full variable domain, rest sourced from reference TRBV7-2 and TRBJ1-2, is GAGVSQSPSNKVTEKGKDVELRCDPISGHTALYWYRQSLGQGLEFLIYFQGNSAPDKSGLPSDRFSAERTGGSVSTLTIQRTQQEDSAVYLCASTLQEYYGYTFGSGTRLTVV.

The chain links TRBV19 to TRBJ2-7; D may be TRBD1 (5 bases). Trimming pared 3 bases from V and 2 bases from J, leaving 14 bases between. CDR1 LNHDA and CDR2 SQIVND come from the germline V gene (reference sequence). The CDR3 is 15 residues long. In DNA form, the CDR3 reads TGTGCCAGTAGTATCAGGGATCACCCGACCTACGAGCAGTACTTC. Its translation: CASSIRDHPTYEQYF.

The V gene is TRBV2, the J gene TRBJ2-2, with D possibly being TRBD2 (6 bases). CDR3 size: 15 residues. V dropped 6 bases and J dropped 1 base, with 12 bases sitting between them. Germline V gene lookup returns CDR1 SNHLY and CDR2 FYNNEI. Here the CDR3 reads CASRAGYLNTGELFF. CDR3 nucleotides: TGTGCCAGCAGGGCGGGATACTTGAACACCGGGGAGCTGTTTTTT.

CDR3 sequence: CASSLGGQGGFQYEQYF. The DNA of the CDR3 is TGTGCCAGCAGCTTAGGGGGCCAGGGAGGTTTCCAATACGAGCAGTACTTC. J is TRBJ2-7 and V is TRBV11-2, with D possibly TRBD2 on 6 matching bases. This CDR3 has 17 amino acids. V was trimmed by 1 base and J by 4 bases, leaving 20 bases between them. The germline gives CDR1 SGHAT, CDR2 FQNNGV.

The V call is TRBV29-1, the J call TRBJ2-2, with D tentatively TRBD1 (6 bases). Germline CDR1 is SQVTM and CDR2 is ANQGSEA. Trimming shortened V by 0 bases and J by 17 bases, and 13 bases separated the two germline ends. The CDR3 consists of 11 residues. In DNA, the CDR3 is TGCAGCGTTGAAGAAGGGGGTGAAGGCTTTTTT. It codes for CSVEEGGEGFF.

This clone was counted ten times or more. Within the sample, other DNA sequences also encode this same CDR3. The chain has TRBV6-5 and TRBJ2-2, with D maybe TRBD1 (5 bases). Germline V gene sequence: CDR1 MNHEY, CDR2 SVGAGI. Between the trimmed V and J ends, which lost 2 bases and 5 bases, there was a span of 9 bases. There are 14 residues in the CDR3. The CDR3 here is CASSYDSGTGELFF. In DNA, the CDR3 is TGTGCCAGCAGTTACGACAGTGGGACCGGGGAGCTGTTTTTT.

Here the CDR3 reads CAWSVYTGTGGFQETQYF. The CDR3 DNA sequence: TGTGCCTGGAGTGTTTATACCGGGACAGGGGGATTCCAAGAGACCCAGTACTTC. The rearrangement links TRBV30 to TRBJ2-5; 11 bases agree with TRBD1. Germline V CDR1 and CDR2: GTSNPN, SVGIG (reference sequence). After removal of 0 bases from V and 1 base from J, the junction contained 10 bases not matched to a gene. The CDR3 totals 18 residues.

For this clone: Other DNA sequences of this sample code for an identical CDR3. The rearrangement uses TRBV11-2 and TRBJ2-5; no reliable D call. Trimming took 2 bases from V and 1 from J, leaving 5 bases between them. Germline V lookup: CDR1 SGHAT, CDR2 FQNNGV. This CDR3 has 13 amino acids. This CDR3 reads CASSLRRQETQYF. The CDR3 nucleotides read TGTGCCAGCAGCTTACGACGCCAAGAGACCCAGTACTTC.

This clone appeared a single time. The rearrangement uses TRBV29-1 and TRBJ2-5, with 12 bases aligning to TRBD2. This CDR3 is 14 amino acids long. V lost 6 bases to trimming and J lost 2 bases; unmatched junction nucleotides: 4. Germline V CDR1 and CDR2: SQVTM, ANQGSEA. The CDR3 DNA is TGCAGCGTCGGACTAGCGGGGTTACAAGAGACCCAGTACTTC. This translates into CSVGLAGLQETQYF.

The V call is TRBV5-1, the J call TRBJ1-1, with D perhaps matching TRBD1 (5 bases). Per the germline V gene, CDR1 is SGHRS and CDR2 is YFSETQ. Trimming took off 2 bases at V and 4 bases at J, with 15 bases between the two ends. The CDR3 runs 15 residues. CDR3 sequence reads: CASSFLGGEGTEAFF. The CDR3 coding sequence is TGCGCCAGCAGCTTTCTTGGGGGAGAGGGCACTGAAGCTTTCTTT.

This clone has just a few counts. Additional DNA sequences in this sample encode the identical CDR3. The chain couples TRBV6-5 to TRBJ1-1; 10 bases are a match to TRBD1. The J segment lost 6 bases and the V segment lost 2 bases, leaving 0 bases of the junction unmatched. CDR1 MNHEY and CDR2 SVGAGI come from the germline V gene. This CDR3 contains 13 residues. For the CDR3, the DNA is TGTGCCAGCAGTTACGGGACAGGGGCTGAAGCTTTCTTT. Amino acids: CASSYGTGAEAFF.

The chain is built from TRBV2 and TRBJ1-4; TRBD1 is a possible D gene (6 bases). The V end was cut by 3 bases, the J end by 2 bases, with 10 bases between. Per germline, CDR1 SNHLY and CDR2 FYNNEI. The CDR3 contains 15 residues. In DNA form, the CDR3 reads TGTGCCAGCAGTGATTTCCAGGGGACTAATGAAAAACTGTTTTTT. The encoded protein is CASSDFQGTNEKLFF.

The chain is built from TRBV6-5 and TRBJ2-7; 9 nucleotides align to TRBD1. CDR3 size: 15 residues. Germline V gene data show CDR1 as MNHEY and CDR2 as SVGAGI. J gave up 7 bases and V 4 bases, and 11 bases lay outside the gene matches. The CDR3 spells CASSSPGTGREEQYF. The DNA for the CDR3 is TGTGCCAGCAGTTCCCCCGGGACAGGGAGGGAGGAGCAGTACTTC.

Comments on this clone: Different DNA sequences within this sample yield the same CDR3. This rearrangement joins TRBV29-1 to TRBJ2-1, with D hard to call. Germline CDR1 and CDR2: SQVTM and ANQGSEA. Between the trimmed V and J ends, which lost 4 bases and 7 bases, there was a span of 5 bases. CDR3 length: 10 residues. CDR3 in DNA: TGCAGCGTTGCCGGGAATGAGCAGTTCTTC. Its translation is CSVAGNEQFF.

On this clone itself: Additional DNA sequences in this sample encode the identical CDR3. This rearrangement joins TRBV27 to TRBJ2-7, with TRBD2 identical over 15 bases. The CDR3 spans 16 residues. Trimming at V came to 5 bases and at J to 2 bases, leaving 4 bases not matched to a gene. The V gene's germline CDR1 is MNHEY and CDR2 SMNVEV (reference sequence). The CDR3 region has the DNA TGTGCCAGCAGTCCTGGGACTAGCGGGGGGACCTACGAGCAGTACTTC. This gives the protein CASSPGTSGGTYEQYF.